Below are 27 T cell receptor beta chains sequenced from a single sample in a study of blood T cell repertoires in COVID-19. Some clones are missing from TCRdb's copy, which holds only in-frame ones; the method was immunoSEQ multiplex PCR. The data contain 200,000 to 250,000 clones, approximately 91% of them singletons. Material: peripheral blood. The receptors derive from a woman in her thirties or forties with acute or convalescent COVID-19.

The chain carries TRBV19 and TRBJ1-2; 9 bases map to TRBD1. This CDR3 comprises 13 residues. CDR1 is LNHDA and CDR2 is SQIVND in the germline V gene (reference sequence). The trim removed 11 bases at V and 7 bases at J, leaving 11 bases unmatched. The CDR3 nucleotides read TGTGCCTCCCTAAGAGACAGGGGGGGTGGCTACACCTTC. It translates to CASLRDRGGGYTF.

This chain links TRBV11-3 with TRBJ2-1; the match to TRBD1 covers 8 bases. This CDR3 comprises 17 residues. V lost 4 bases and J lost 1; bases outside the gene matches: 9. Germline V gene lookup returns CDR1 SGHNT and CDR2 YENEEA. The CDR3 here is CASSSRGTGPSYNEQFF. In DNA, the CDR3 is TGTGCCAGCAGCTCTAGAGGGACAGGTCCTTCCTACAATGAGCAGTTCTTC.

The V call is TRBV30, the J call TRBJ1-3, with D perhaps TRBD1 (5 bases). Germline V gene sequence: CDR1 GTSNPN, CDR2 SVGIG (reference sequence). The length of the CDR3 is 15 residues. Trimming took 3 bases from V and 0 from J, leaving 12 bases between them. The CDR3 sequence is CAWSMQGPSGNTIYF. DNA of the CDR3: TGTGCCTGGAGCATGCAGGGCCCCTCTGGAAACACCATATATTTT.

This clone was picked up a small number of times. This chain uses TRBV3-1 (or the pseudogene TRBV3-2) with TRBJ2-2; tentatively, D is TRBD1 (6 bases). This CDR3 contains 16 residues. CDR1 is LGHDT and CDR2 is YNNKEL in the germline V gene (reference sequence). Trimming pared 3 bases from V and 4 bases from J, leaving 15 bases between. The CDR3 DNA sequence: TGTGCCAGCAGCCACCTTGCCGGACAGTTCACCGGGGAGCTGTTTTTT. The encoded protein is CASSHLAGQFTGELFF.

The table lists this clone with many counts. The chain couples TRBV4-2 to TRBJ1-1, with D maybe TRBD1 (6 bases). V was shortened by 4 bases and J by 0 bases, with 9 bases between the two germline ends. The CDR3 sequence is 14 residues long. Germline V CDR1 and CDR2: LGHNA, YNFKEQ. The CDR3, as DNA: TGTGCCAGCAGCCCTGGGGGCATGAACACTGAAGCTTTCTTT. It codes for CASSPGGMNTEAFF.

V gene TRBV10-3 combines with J gene TRBJ1-1, with D unresolved. The V gene's germline CDR1 is ENHRY and CDR2 SYGVKD. The V end lost 6 bases, the J end lost 3 bases, and 8 bases lay between the germline ends. The CDR3 is made up of 12 amino acids. CDR3 residues: CAIRTADTEAFF. The CDR3 DNA sequence: TGTGCCATCAGAACTGCGGACACTGAAGCTTTCTTT.

The genes are TRBV12-3 or TRBV12-4 and TRBJ2-2; unclear D gene. V was trimmed by 6 bases and J by 5 bases, leaving 10 bases between them. This CDR3 comprises 13 residues. The CDR3 DNA is TGTGCCAGCAGCCCTACGGTGACCGGGGAGCTGTTTTTT. Its translation is CASSPTVTGELFF.

The CDR3 protein is CASSQARRGYATDTQYF. CDR3 nucleotide sequence: TGTGCCAGCAGCCAAGCCCGCCGGGGGTATGCGACAGATACGCAGTATTTT. The chain carries TRBV3-1 (or the pseudogene TRBV3-2) and TRBJ2-3; D is possibly TRBD2 (6 bases). Germline V gene sequence: CDR1 LGHDT, CDR2 YNNKEL (reference sequence). V was trimmed by 1 base and J by 3 bases, leaving 17 bases between them. This CDR3 contains 17 residues.

This clone was found once. This chain uses TRBV4-1 with TRBJ1-5; D is uncertain. Germline CDR1 MGHRA, CDR2 YSYEKL. This CDR3 spans 13 amino acids. V was shortened by 1 base and J by 7 bases, with 8 bases between the two germline ends. The DNA of the CDR3 is TGCGCCAGCAGCCAAGTCGGTTGGCAGCCCCAGCATTTT. Residues: CASSQVGWQPQHF.

The rearrangement joins TRBV5-1 to TRBJ1-5, with 7 bases aligning to TRBD1. In germline, CDR1 is SGHRS, CDR2 YFSETQ. The CDR3 has 17 residues. With 4 bases clipped from V and 5 bases from J, the junction kept 15 bases outside the gene matches. The CDR3 spells CASSAHPGQQPYQPQHF. As DNA, the CDR3 is TGCGCCAGCAGCGCCCACCCGGGACAGCAACCCTATCAGCCCCAGCATTTT.

The table lists this clone with a few counts. The chain uses TRBV3-1 (or the pseudogene TRBV3-2) and TRBJ1-6; D is undetermined. Deletions cut 4 bases from V and 7 bases from J, with 11 bases between. CDR3 size: 14 residues. CDR1 and CDR2 from the germline V gene are LGHDT and YNNKEL (reference sequence). CDR3 protein: CASSPQFPNSPLHF. The CDR3 DNA follows: TGTGCCAGCAGCCCCCAGTTTCCAAATTCACCCCTCCACTTT.

This chain links TRBV9 with TRBJ1-2, with TRBD1 matching 11 bases. CDR3 size: 15 residues. Germline CDR1 reads SGDLS; CDR2 reads YYNGEE. Trimming at V came to 0 bases and at J to 7 bases, leaving 5 bases not matched to a gene. The CDR3 is CASSVGGQGARGYTF. CDR3 in DNA: TGTGCCAGCAGCGTAGGCGGACAGGGGGCGCGTGGCTACACCTTC.

The J gene is TRBJ1-2, the V gene TRBV6-5; TRBD1 matches at 9 bases. The germline CDR1 and CDR2 sequences are MNHEY and SVGAGI. This CDR3 is 14 amino acids long. V lost 8 bases to trimming and J lost 4 bases; unmatched junction nucleotides: 8. The CDR3 protein is CASARQGGVYGYTF. In nucleotides, the CDR3 is TGTGCCAGCGCACGACAGGGGGGAGTCTATGGCTACACCTTC.

The rearrangement links TRBV19 to TRBJ2-5; 9 nucleotides line up with TRBD1. The length of the CDR3 is 15 residues. V lost 6 bases to trimming and J lost 3 bases; unmatched junction nucleotides: 8. The germline V gene has CDR1 LNHDA and CDR2 SQIVND (reference sequence). For the CDR3, the DNA is TGTGCCAGTAGACCCTTAGACAGGGGGAAAGAGACCCAGTACTTC. Translated, it gives CASRPLDRGKETQYF.

In this sample, this clone turned up once. This chain connects TRBV5-5 to TRBJ2-3; TRBD2 aligns across 9 bases. The CDR3 is 17 residues long. The ends lost 0 bases at V and 5 bases at J; junction bases unmatched: 10. The germline CDR1 and CDR2 sequences are SGHKS and YYEKEE (reference sequence). DNA for the CDR3: TGTGCCAGCAGCTTGGCTACGCGGGGGGGCTTCTTAGATACGCAGTATTTT. Translation: CASSLATRGGFLDTQYF.

The rearrangement links TRBV14 to TRBJ2-5, with TRBD1 matching 10 bases. This CDR3 contains 15 residues. Germline V gives CDR1 SGHDN, CDR2 FVKESK. The trim removed 4 bases at V and 5 bases at J, leaving 7 bases unmatched. CDR3 sequence (DNA): TGTGCCAGCAGCCCTGGGGACAGGGGTTCCGAGACCCAGTACTTC. Encoded protein: CASSPGDRGSETQYF.

The chain links TRBV19 to TRBJ2-4; D uncertain. CDR1 LNHDA and CDR2 SQIVND come from the germline V gene (reference sequence). V was clipped by 5 bases and J by 5 bases, with 4 bases between them. The length of the CDR3 is 11 residues. CDR3 coding DNA: TGTGCCAGTAGTGGGCAAAACATTCAGTACTTC. Translated, it gives CASSGQNIQYF.

The chain combines TRBV18 with TRBJ1-1, with D possibly being TRBD1 (6 bases). With 6 bases removed from V and 0 bases from J, the gap between germline ends came to 23 bases. Germline values: CDR1 KGHSH, CDR2 LQKENI. The CDR3 is made up of 18 amino acids. The CDR3 protein is CASSPSLGGPVVNTEAFF. The CDR3, as DNA: TGTGCCAGCTCCCCTAGCTTGGGGGGGCCGGTAGTGAACACTGAAGCTTTCTTT.

The rearrangement uses TRBV20-1 and TRBJ1-2, with a possible D match to TRBD1 (5 bases). CDR1 is DFQATT, CDR2 SNEGSKA, per germline (reference sequence). CDR3 size: 14 residues. Trimming cost V 3 bases and J 5 bases, with 16 bases left between them. The CDR3 here is CSASSAGQSYGYTF. The CDR3 DNA sequence: TGCAGTGCTAGTTCGGCGGGGCAGTCATATGGCTACACCTTC.

This sequence joins TRBV30 and TRBJ1-4, with D maybe TRBD1 (5 bases). The CDR3 covers 16 residues. The ends were cut back, 3 bases at V and 1 base at J, with 15 bases in the middle. Germline lookup yields CDR1 GTSNPN and CDR2 SVGIG (reference sequence). Here the CDR3 DNA reads TGTGCCTGGAGGTCAGGGTGGGGAGGAACTAATGAAAAACTGTTTTTT. It specifies CAWRSGWGGTNEKLFF.

The gene calls are TRBV4-2 and TRBJ1-6; D unresolved. The CDR3 is 15 residues long. V was pared by 1 base and J by 14 bases, with 18 bases between. Per the germline V gene, CDR1 is LGHNA and CDR2 is YNFKEQ. The CDR3 DNA reads as TGTGCCAGCAGCCAAGCGAAAGGGTTTGGAGGCTCCCTCCACTTT. Residues: CASSQAKGFGGSLHF.

V gene TRBV27 combines with J gene TRBJ1-1, with D unresolved. V lost 5 bases and J 0 bases, leaving 25 bases between the germline ends. CDR1 and CDR2 (germline): MNHEY, SMNVEV (reference sequence). The CDR3 is 19 residues long. The CDR3 region has the DNA TGTGCCAGCAGTCCCTATCGGGTATTAGGCGGCATACTGAACACTGAAGCTTTCTTT. This translates into CASSPYRVLGGILNTEAFF.

This sequence joins TRBV11-2 and TRBJ2-3, with 9 positions matching TRBD2. Unmatched junction bases numbered 5, after V lost 5 bases and J lost 5 bases. CDR1 is SGHAT and CDR2 is FQNNGV in the germline V gene. This CDR3 region has 14 residues. CDR3 in amino acids: CASSQRGVVDTQYF. Written as DNA, the CDR3 is TGTGCCAGCAGCCAGCGGGGGGTGGTAGATACGCAGTATTTT. Combining the CDR3 with reference TRBV11-2 and TRBJ2-3 gives the whole variable domain EAGVAQSPRYKIIEKRQSVAFWCNPISGHATLYWYQQILGQGPKLLIQFQNNGVVDDSQLPKDRFSAERLKGVDSTLKIQPAKLEDSAVYLCASSQRGVVDTQYFGPGTRLTVL.

V gene TRBV19 combines with J gene TRBJ2-3, with a tentative D call TRBD1 (5 bases). Trimming left V 2 bases short and J 2 bases short, with 14 bases between. Germline V gene sequence: CDR1 LNHDA, CDR2 SQIVND (reference sequence). CDR3 length: 16 residues. The CDR3 region has the DNA TGTGCCAGTAGTATACTGGGGCAGCCATCCACAGATACGCAGTATTTT. Its protein is CASSILGQPSTDTQYF. Supplemented by reference TRBV19 and TRBJ2-3, the full variable domain reads DGGITQSPKYLFRKEGQNVTLSCEQNLNHDAMYWYRQDPGQGLRLIYYSQIVNDFQKGDIAEGYSVSREKKESFPLTVTSAQKNPTAFYLCASSILGQPSTDTQYFGPGTRLTVL.

The CDR3 DNA sequence: TGTGCCAGCAGCCACCGACAGTCCTTGAACACTGAAGCTTTCTTT. Amino acid sequence: CASSHRQSLNTEAFF. The chain employs TRBV5-6 and TRBJ1-1, with a possible D match to TRBD1 (5 bases). V was cut by 4 bases and J by 0 bases, with 13 bases left in between. This CDR3 contains 15 residues. Per germline, CDR1 SGHDT and CDR2 YYEEEE.

J is TRBJ1-1 and V is TRBV13; the match to TRBD1 covers 8 bases. The germline V gene encodes CDR1 PRHDT and CDR2 FYEKMQ (reference sequence). V lost 8 bases and J lost 0; bases outside the gene matches: 2. This CDR3 is 13 amino acids long. CDR3 coding DNA: TGTGCCAGCGGGACAGGCTTGAACACTGAAGCTTTCTTT. Translated, it gives CASGTGLNTEAFF.

J is TRBJ1-1 and V is TRBV3-1 (or the pseudogene TRBV3-2); D unclear. CDR1 is LGHDT and CDR2 is YNNKEL in the germline V gene (reference sequence). V gave up 1 base and J gave up 5 bases, with 8 bases separating them. The CDR3 loop spans 13 amino acids. For the CDR3, the DNA is TGTGCCAGCAGCCAAGCAGGTAGAACTGAAGCTTTCTTT. Its translation is CASSQAGRTEAFF.